This passage covers 15 T cell receptor beta chains from one sample sequenced in a study of post-analysis software for immune sequencing data. Whole-study findings and limits: TRBV5-6, TRBV5-1 and TRBV20-1 belonged to a set of a few TRBV segments that were more frequent in patients than controls.

Tagging with unique molecular identifiers was a feature of the TCR beta cDNA libraries. TCRdb itself ran the PCR reads through MiXCR, one entry per CDR3 protein. The profile covers about 810,000 distinct CDR3 sequences, with 53% appearing a single time and roughly 4.4% taken by the ten largest. Their antigen targets remain unknown. Sequenced material: blood. Source of these receptors: a girl between 5 and 17 years old with multiple sclerosis.

This clonotype was seen only a few times. The chain couples TRBV29-1 to TRBJ2-5; the D gene is possibly TRBD2 (5 bases). Germline-derived CDR1 and CDR2 are SQVTM and ANQGSEA. This CDR3 is 14 amino acids long. The germline V and J ends were trimmed by 8 bases and 0 bases, with 16 bases remaining between them. CDR3 bases: TGCAGCTCCCGCCCGCTGCGGGACCAAGAGACCCAGTACTTC. It specifies CSSRPLRDQETQYF.

The V call is TRBV2, the J call TRBJ1-2, with TRBD1 identical over 12 bases. The CDR3 is 17 residues long. The V gene end was trimmed by 3 bases and the J gene end by 1 base; junction bases not matched to a gene: 6. Per the germline V gene, CDR1 is SNHLY and CDR2 is FYNNEI. The CDR3 coding sequence is TGTGCCAGCAGTGAGGTGGGACAGGGGGCTCGTAACTATGGCTACACCTTC. Translated: CASSEVGQGARNYGYTF.

The chain is built from TRBV29-1 and TRBJ2-7; TRBD1 matches at 8 bases. The trim removed 6 bases at V and 1 base at J, leaving 5 bases unmatched. Germline V gene data show CDR1 as SQVTM and CDR2 as ANQGSEA. The CDR3 has 13 amino acids. CDR3 nucleotides: TGCAGCGTAAGGACAGGGACTTCCTACGAGCAGTACTTC. Protein sequence: CSVRTGTSYEQYF.

The rearrangement uses TRBV29-1 and TRBJ2-1; D gene unclear. Germline values: CDR1 SQVTM, CDR2 ANQGSEA. This CDR3 is 11 amino acids long. Deletions cut 3 bases from V and 13 bases from J, with 13 bases between. In DNA, the CDR3 is TGCAGCGTTGACGGTACGGAGACCCAGTTCTTC. Protein sequence: CSVDGTETQFF.

V and J are TRBV29-1 and TRBJ2-5; D might be TRBD2 (5 bases). Germline V gene lookup returns CDR1 SQVTM and CDR2 ANQGSEA. The CDR3 spans 12 residues. V lost 2 bases, J lost 5 bases, and 9 bases lay in between. The CDR3 DNA follows: TGCAGCGTTGAAAAATTAGCGGAGACCCAGTACTTC. This encodes CSVEKLAETQYF.

The chain joins TRBV29-1 to TRBJ1-1, with TRBD1 as a possible D gene (6 bases). V lost 3 bases and J 5 bases, leaving 22 bases between the germline ends. The germline V gene encodes CDR1 SQVTM and CDR2 ANQGSEA. The CDR3 is 16 amino acids. The CDR3 region is CSVDGRRYHQGTEAFF. CDR3 in DNA: TGCAGCGTTGATGGAAGGAGATATCACCAGGGGACTGAAGCTTTCTTT.

This clonotype appeared a few times. The chain combines TRBV12-3 or TRBV12-4 with TRBJ2-5; the match to TRBD2 covers 10 bases. The CDR3 extends over 15 amino acids. V lost 3 bases, J lost 3 bases, and 4 bases stayed unmatched. The CDR3 protein is CASSLSLAGEETQYF. CDR3 coding DNA: TGTGCCAGCAGTTTGTCCCTAGCGGGAGAAGAGACCCAGTACTTC.

This clonotype was seen more than once but under ten times. The CDR3 coding sequence is TGTGCCAGCAGCTTAGCAGACAGGGATGCCTACAATGAGCAGTTCTTC. This sequence encodes CASSLADRDAYNEQFF. V gene TRBV7-9 combines with J gene TRBJ2-1, with 7 nucleotides matching TRBD1. CDR1 is SEHNR, CDR2 FQNEAQ, per germline (reference sequence). The CDR3 is 16 residues long. V dropped 0 bases and J dropped 2; count of bases not matched to a gene: 4.

The chain has TRBV9 and TRBJ2-5; 13 bases are shared with TRBD2. In germline, CDR1 is SGDLS, CDR2 YYNGEE. The CDR3 has 15 residues. V was clipped by 5 bases and J by 3 bases; unmatched bases: 4. Written as DNA, the CDR3 is TGTGCCAGCAGGCGCGGGACTAGCGGGGAAGAGACCCAGTACTTC. Protein product: CASRRGTSGEETQYF.

This clonotype was seen a single time. V and J are TRBV7-2 and TRBJ1-2; D uncertain. CDR1 SGHTA and CDR2 FQGNSA come from the germline V gene. V was trimmed by 2 bases and J by 7 bases, leaving 14 bases between them. CDR3 size: 14 residues. CDR3 coding DNA: TGTGCCAGCAGCTTATCCCATGGGTTGACTGGCTACACCTTC. This encodes CASSLSHGLTGYTF.

The chain couples TRBV20-1 to TRBJ2-5, with D tentatively TRBD1 or TRBD2 (5 bases each). Germline V gene sequence: CDR1 DFQATT, CDR2 SNEGSKA (reference sequence). The V and J ends lost 0 bases and 6 bases respectively, with 23 bases between them. CDR3 length: 17 amino acids. CDR3 sequence: CSARDLGGPGPSQTQYF. CDR3 DNA: TGCAGTGCTAGAGATCTTGGCGGCCCGGGGCCAAGTCAGACCCAGTACTTC.

This clonotype was seen a few times. The chain uses TRBV20-1 and TRBJ2-7, with 10 bases matching TRBD2. The J segment lost 4 bases and the V segment lost 6 bases, leaving 21 bases of the junction unmatched. The V gene's germline CDR1 is DFQATT and CDR2 SNEGSKA (reference sequence). This CDR3 region has 18 residues. CDR3 sequence reads: CSASPGASGRATSYEQYF. CDR3 in DNA: TGCAGTGCCAGCCCCGGGGCTAGCGGGAGAGCGACCTCGTACGAGCAGTACTTC.

In this sample, this clonotype turned up a few times. The chain is built from TRBV9 and TRBJ2-5, with 8 bases identical to TRBD2. Germline V CDR1 and CDR2: SGDLS, YYNGEE. This CDR3 contains 16 residues. Trimming took 0 bases from V and 11 from J; bases not matched to a gene: 15. The CDR3 loop reads CASSVVDSGISGEQYF. CDR3 bases: TGTGCCAGCAGCGTAGTGGATAGCGGGATCTCGGGGGAGCAGTACTTC.

In its sample, this clonotype was seen a few times. V gene TRBV5-1 combines with J gene TRBJ2-7, with D possibly TRBD2 on 5 matching bases. This CDR3 comprises 17 residues. From germline, CDR1 is SGHRS and CDR2 YFSETQ. The germline V and J ends were trimmed by 0 bases and 0 bases, with 16 bases remaining between them. The CDR3, as DNA: TGCGCCAGCAGCTTGGCTACTAGTCCGACAAGCTCCTACGAGCAGTACTTC. Translation: CASSLATSPTSSYEQYF.

This chain connects TRBV13 to TRBJ2-5; D might be TRBD1 (5 bases). Germline V gives CDR1 PRHDT, CDR2 FYEKMQ (reference sequence). The CDR3 consists of 15 residues. With 1 base removed from V and 2 bases from J, the gap between germline ends came to 11 bases. CDR3 sequence (DNA): TGTGCCAGCAGCTTAGCGGCAGGGCGGCAAGAGACCCAGTACTTC. Translation: CASSLAAGRQETQYF. Full variable domain (rest looked up from reference TRBV13 and TRBJ2-5): AAGVIQSPRHLIKEKRETATLKCYPIPRHDTVYWYQQGPGQDPQFLISFYEKMQSDKGSIPDRFSAQQFSDYHSELNMSSLELGDSALYFCASSLAAGRQETQYFGPGTRLLVL.